The 24 T cell receptor beta chains below were found in one sample sequenced in a study of blood T cell repertoires in COVID-19 (dated by TCRdb to between 2020 and 2021). The library was prepared using the immunoSEQ multiplex PCR assay. In its TCRdb copy, this immuneACCESS table keeps in-frame sequences only and misses some clones. Where compared with another copy, unresolved V genes explain less than half of these, and the others have no known cause. The sample has 210,000 or so clones on record, roughly 88% of them singletons. The ten largest account for about 6.6% of the sample. Sequencing was done on a sample of peripheral blood. These receptors were collected from a woman aged 40 to 50 who had recovered from COVID-19.

The rearrangement uses TRBV11-3 and TRBJ2-1; D perhaps matches TRBD1 (6 bases). V was shortened by 1 base and J by 5 bases, with 12 bases between the two germline ends. The germline V gene encodes CDR1 SGHNT and CDR2 YENEEA. This CDR3 spans 15 amino acids. In DNA, the CDR3 is TGTGCCAGCAGCTTAGGACAGGCAGCCCACAATGAGCAGTTCTTC. It translates to CASSLGQAAHNEQFF.

The chain has TRBV4-2 and TRBJ2-3; D is uncertain. V lost 1 base and J lost 1, with 9 bases in between. Germline loops: CDR1 LGHNA, CDR2 YNFKEQ. CDR3 size: 15 residues. CDR3: CASSQALGGTDTQYF. The CDR3 DNA reads TGTGCCAGCAGCCAAGCGTTGGGCGGCACAGATACGCAGTATTTT.

This clone has only one observation. The chain joins TRBV30 to TRBJ2-1; the D gene is possibly TRBD2 (5 bases). V was pared by 5 bases and J by 8 bases, with 19 bases between. This CDR3 is 14 amino acids long. Germline loops: CDR1 GTSNPN, CDR2 SVGIG (reference sequence). The CDR3 region is CAWAFGLLGDEQFF. The CDR3 DNA reads TGTGCCTGGGCCTTCGGACTGTTGGGCGATGAGCAGTTCTTC.

V and J are TRBV15 and TRBJ2-6; no firm D call. V shed 6 bases and J shed 1 base, with 10 bases lying between them. The CDR3 length is 15 residues. The germline CDR1 and CDR2 sequences are LNHNV and YYDKDF (reference sequence). Here the CDR3 reads CATRWAASGANVLTF. CDR3 coding DNA: TGTGCCACCAGATGGGCAGCTTCTGGGGCCAACGTCCTGACTTTC.

The chain couples TRBV7-6 to TRBJ2-5; D not resolved. Trimming cost V 1 base and J 2 bases, with 11 bases left between them. Germline lookup yields CDR1 SGHVS and CDR2 FNYEAQ. The CDR3 runs to 15 residues. This chain's CDR3 is CASSLVSVDQETQYF. Written as DNA, the CDR3 is TGTGCCAGCAGCTTAGTATCGGTCGATCAAGAGACCCAGTACTTC.

The rearrangement uses TRBV5-6 and TRBJ1-4, with 7 bases that match TRBD1. CDR1 and CDR2 (germline): SGHDT, YYEEEE. V was clipped by 4 bases and J by 2 bases; unmatched bases: 2. The CDR3 loop spans 14 amino acids. CDR3 protein: CASSPQGTNEKLFF. For the CDR3, the DNA is TGTGCCAGCAGCCCACAGGGGACTAATGAAAAACTGTTTTTT. The complete variable domain, with remaining parts taken from reference TRBV5-6 and TRBJ1-4, reads DAGVTQSPTHLIKTRGQQVTLRCSPKSGHDTVSWYQQALGQGPQFIFQYYEEEERQRGNFPDRFSGHQFPNYSSELNVNALLLGDSALYLCASSPQGTNEKLFFGSGTQLSVL.

The chain is built from TRBV2 and TRBJ2-3; tentative D call: TRBD2 (7 bases). Germline values: CDR1 SNHLY, CDR2 FYNNEI. V was clipped by 8 bases and J by 1 base, with 13 bases between them. CDR3 length equals 14 residues. The CDR3 DNA is TGTGCCAGCGGGGGGGCAGGGCGCACAGATACGCAGTATTTT. Its protein product is CASGGAGRTDTQYF.

CDR3 in amino acids: CASSYTLTGNSYEQYF. The CDR3 nucleotides read TGTGCCAGCAGTTACACCCTGACAGGGAACTCCTACGAGCAGTACTTC. V gene TRBV6-5 combines with J gene TRBJ2-7; 7 nucleotides agree with TRBD1. Germline V gene sequence: CDR1 MNHEY, CDR2 SVGAGI. The CDR3 runs to 16 residues. Trimming at V came to 2 bases and at J to 0 bases, leaving 7 bases not matched to a gene.

The chain combines TRBV5-1 with TRBJ2-2; D uncertain. With 0 bases removed from V and 5 bases from J, the gap between germline ends came to 11 bases. Germline V gene data show CDR1 as SGHRS and CDR2 as YFSETQ. The CDR3 runs to 15 residues. The CDR3 nucleotides are TGCGCCAGCAGCTTGGCCGGGTGGATGACCGGGGAGCTGTTTTTT. Its translation is CASSLAGWMTGELFF.

The rearrangement joins TRBV5-1 to TRBJ1-2; 7 bases are a match to TRBD1. V was clipped by 2 bases and J by 0 bases; unmatched bases: 4. The V gene's germline CDR1 is SGHRS and CDR2 YFSETQ. The CDR3 has 15 amino acids. In DNA, the CDR3 is TGCGCCAGCAGCTTTACCGGGACAGCTAACTATGGCTACACCTTC. Translation: CASSFTGTANYGYTF.

The rearrangement joins TRBV6-5 to TRBJ2-2, with a weak D call TRBD1 (6 bases). V gave up 11 bases and J gave up 0 bases, with 16 bases separating them. The CDR3 runs to 15 residues. Germline CDR1 and CDR2: MNHEY and SVGAGI. CDR3 sequence (DNA): TGTGCCGCGTACCCAGGGACAACGAACACCGGGGAGCTGTTTTTT. Its protein product is CAAYPGTTNTGELFF.

The chain couples TRBV2 to TRBJ2-2; possibly TRBD1 for D (6 bases). CDR1 and CDR2 (germline): SNHLY, FYNNEI. V was shortened by 2 bases and J by 0 bases, with 10 bases between the two germline ends. CDR3 length: 16 residues. The CDR3 nucleotides read TGTGCCAGCAGTGAATTTGGGGGCTCGAACACCGGGGAGCTGTTTTTT. It encodes CASSEFGGSNTGELFF. The variable domain in full, with the rest retrieved from reference TRBV2 and TRBJ2-2, is EPEVTQTPSHQVTQMGQEVILRCVPISNHLYFYWYRQILGQKVEFLVSFYNNEISEKSEIFDDQFSVERPDGSNFTLKIRSTKLEDSAMYFCASSEFGGSNTGELFFGEGSRLTVL.

This chain joins TRBV5-6 and TRBJ2-5; TRBD1 aligns across 8 bases. CDR1 SGHDT and CDR2 YYEEEE come from the germline V gene. This CDR3 comprises 12 residues. With 4 bases clipped from V and 7 bases from J, the junction kept 3 bases outside the gene matches. In nucleotides, the CDR3 is TGTGCCAGCAGCCGGACAGGGAGGACCCAGTACTTC. As protein: CASSRTGRTQYF. Filled out from reference TRBV5-6 and TRBJ2-5, the complete variable domain reads DAGVTQSPTHLIKTRGQQVTLRCSPKSGHDTVSWYQQALGQGPQFIFQYYEEEERQRGNFPDRFSGHQFPNYSSELNVNALLLGDSALYLCASSRTGRTQYFGPGTRLLVL.

The chain uses TRBV10-3 and TRBJ2-7; 14 positions match TRBD2. There are 14 residues in the CDR3. The V and J ends lost 5 bases and 9 bases, in that order; junction bases with no gene match: 6. The germline V gene has CDR1 ENHRY and CDR2 SYGVKD. CDR3 residues: CAISPGLAGEVQYF. The CDR3 region has the DNA TGTGCCATCAGTCCGGGACTAGCGGGAGAGGTGCAGTACTTC.

This chain's CDR3 is CAWSVGPTGTEAFF. In DNA form, the CDR3 reads TGTGCCTGGAGTGTAGGCCCCACAGGCACTGAAGCTTTCTTT. The J gene is TRBJ1-1, the V gene TRBV30; possible D gene TRBD1, 5 bases. V gave up 0 bases and J gave up 4 bases, with 12 bases separating them. The CDR3 covers 14 residues. Germline V gene sequence: CDR1 GTSNPN, CDR2 SVGIG (reference sequence).

This chain connects TRBV10-3 to TRBJ2-7; 8 bases are shared with TRBD1. The V segment lost 2 bases and the J segment 3 bases; nucleotides outside the gene matches: 3. Germline V gene data show CDR1 as ENHRY and CDR2 as SYGVKD. The CDR3 spans 14 residues. CDR3: CAISEGTGNYEQYF. CDR3 bases: TGTGCCATCAGTGAGGGGACAGGAAACTACGAGCAGTACTTC.

V is TRBV19 and J is TRBJ2-1, with D tentatively TRBD2 (5 bases). The CDR3 is 15 amino acids. CDR1 LNHDA and CDR2 SQIVND come from the germline V gene (reference sequence). V lost 0 bases and J 0 bases, leaving 6 bases between the germline ends. The CDR3 region is CASSIEGSSYNEQFF. The CDR3 region has the DNA TGTGCCAGTAGTATAGAAGGGAGCTCCTACAATGAGCAGTTCTTC.

The rearrangement uses TRBV7-8 and TRBJ1-1, with D perhaps matching TRBD1 (5 bases). CDR3 length: 14 residues. Germline V lookup: CDR1 SGHVS, CDR2 FQNEAQ. Deletions cut 4 bases from V and 3 bases from J, with 12 bases between. This CDR3 is CASSSVLGDTEAFF. CDR3 bases: TGTGCCAGCAGCTCTGTGTTAGGGGACACTGAAGCTTTCTTT.

The CDR3 loop is CASSCRGLAGYEQYF. The DNA for the CDR3 is TGTGCCAGCAGCTGCCGGGGACTAGCGGGCTACGAGCAGTACTTC. The rearrangement links TRBV21-1 to TRBJ2-7; the table's D call of TRBD2 was not tested on the DNA. TRBV21-1 is a pseudogene segment. There are 15 residues in the CDR3.

The chain has TRBV7-9 and TRBJ1-5; tentatively, D is TRBD1 (5 bases). The germline V gene has CDR1 SEHNR and CDR2 FQNEAQ (reference sequence). Between the trimmed V and J ends, which lost 1 base and 3 bases, there was a span of 13 bases. This CDR3 spans 16 amino acids. The CDR3 loop reads CASSLVPPGNNQPQHF. The DNA of the CDR3 is TGTGCCAGCAGCTTAGTACCCCCAGGGAACAATCAGCCCCAGCATTTT.

The gene calls are TRBV3-1 (or the pseudogene TRBV3-2) and TRBJ2-5; 8 bases match TRBD2. Losses at the gene ends were 0 bases for V and 2 bases for J; bases not matched to a gene: 2. Germline V gives CDR1 LGHDT, CDR2 YNNKEL (reference sequence). The CDR3 covers 15 residues. The CDR3 reads CASSQDTGGQETQYF. The CDR3, as DNA: TGTGCCAGCAGCCAAGATACGGGAGGGCAAGAGACCCAGTACTTC.

The chain is built from TRBV7-2 and TRBJ1-2; D is undetermined. This CDR3 region has 15 residues. Germline CDR1 is SGHTA and CDR2 is FQGNSA. V shed 5 bases and J shed 3 bases, with 16 bases lying between them. The CDR3 here is CASSLTSREHYGYTF. CDR3 bases: TGTGCCAGCAGCCTCACCTCACGGGAGCACTATGGCTACACCTTC.

This chain joins TRBV29-1 and TRBJ1-2; D possibly corresponds to TRBD1 (5 bases). The CDR3 loop spans 12 amino acids. The ends were cut back, 7 bases at V and 6 bases at J, with 15 bases in the middle. Looked up from germline, CDR1 is SQVTM and CDR2 is ANQGSEA. The CDR3 nucleotides read TGCAGCGCCAGGGATGTTTGGGATGGCTACACCTTC. Protein sequence: CSARDVWDGYTF.

This clone was seen once. The junction and the germline gene differ at one end; a read error may be behind it. V usage is TRBV28 and J usage is TRBJ1-4; 8 bases map to TRBD1. The germline V gene encodes CDR1 MDHEN and CDR2 SYDVKM. The CDR3 has 12 residues. The CDR3 spells CASSTTGTGLSF. CDR3 in DNA: TGTGCCAGCAGTACAACCGGGACAGGACTATCTTTT.